This entry is about one T cell receptor beta chain. Its antigen is not yet known. Base quality data are lacking; no much larger clone is found one base away. The germline V gene yields SGHTA for CDR1 and FQGNSA for CDR2. Taken from cysteine to phenylalanine, the CDR3 has 14 residues. Just the 42-base CDR3 DNA is kept, in frame starting at base 1. Unmatched junction bases come to 6, with V trimmed by 4 bases and J by 3 bases. The cohort consisted of approximately 690 healthy bone marrow donors. At the time of sampling, all cohort members were nominally healthy, though unrecorded immune exposures were likely present. The donor was CMV seropositive and was included in the group of 270 or so seropositive cohort members. Each donor provided a peripheral blood sample, and peripheral blood mononuclear cells were used for TCR beta sequencing. Genomic DNA extraction from the blood cell samples was performed with the Qiagen DNeasy Blood Extraction Kit.

These data come from a study of cytomegalovirus exposure and HLA in healthy donors (TCRdb year 2017). Regarding the study in general: In an earlier analysis of under 750 of the donors, approximately 260 Gb of sequence data and 90 million to 120 million unique TCR beta sequences from about 190 million T cells were reported. Of the roughly 400 genotyped donors, 70% to 90% were placed in the genetic ancestry cluster associated with self-reported Caucasian donors. Rather than using new phenotypic data, the later analysis identified candidate immune exposures from TCR beta sequences and from how often those sequences occurred across donors. Among 398 genotyped donors of the cohort, an average of around 240,000 unique TCR beta nucleotide sequences were sequenced per donor, 15% to 20% of them non-productive. The number of typed donors differed by locus: roughly 629-640 for A, B, C, DRB1 and DQB1; some 500 for DQA1; roughly 600 for DPA1; and roughly 450 for DPB1. A later analysis re-examined previously published TCR beta repertoires from just over 650 donors and added high-resolution HLA genotyping to investigate patterns of TCR occurrence. The study was designed to test whether signatures of past pathogen exposure could be identified by cataloging public T cell receptors. Using immunosequencing, the study profiled T cell repertoires from 666 subjects and related those repertoires to cytomegalovirus serostatus. HLA typing covered class I and class II loci at four-digit resolution. Besides the first cohort of around 700 subjects, a separate validation cohort made up of roughly 120 different subjects was used. Approximately 300 gigabases of sequencing data and roughly 81 million unique TCR sequences made up an early release that covered fewer than 650 HLA-typed donors. To decide whether each TCR beta V gene segment behaved as functional or pseudogenic, an earlier analysis of over 500 of the donors relied on high-throughput TCR beta sequencing. A later genetic analysis took genome-wide SNP genotypes for about 55% of the 666 donors and used that subset as a discovery cohort. High-throughput TCR immunosequencing, statistical association of individual TCRs with disease status, and machine learning were combined to predict cytomegalovirus infection status. All discovery cohort repertoires had been generated using a single sequencing platform. A few DR-DQ haplotypes were treated as single units for association and clustering because of strong linkage in the cohort. Alongside the repertoire data, information on donor age, sex, ethnicity and CMV serostatus was compiled. Results the study describes overall, beyond this receptor: At a false discovery rate of 0.05, a later analysis linked 16,951 TCR beta sequences to specific HLA alleles. Correlated functional status among segregating V segments might reflect linkage disequilibrium, but an unknown experimental factor could not be ruled out. In this cohort, only TCR beta chains were sequenced, and detectable features were limited by the absence of alpha or paired-chain data. A group of highly shared sequence variants was considered likely to be a technical artifact of the sequencing pipeline. Several of the top co-occurrence clusters appeared to be linked to parvovirus B19, influenza, CMV and Epstein-Barr virus, according to a later analysis. A further reported finding was that TCR beta sequences accurately predicted the HLA-A and HLA-B alleles for most subjects in the first cohort. A later genetic analysis associated a missense DCLRE1C variant with V-gene and J-gene trimming of TCR beta chains, and an independent cohort replicated the association. HLA typing was unavailable for some donors at each locus, so association tests used only the typed subset. In an earlier analysis of 500 to 650 of the donors, most TCR beta V segments appeared in productive rearrangements about 87% or about 30% of the time, broadly matching IMGT annotations. When HLA alleles, especially DR and DQ, strongly co-occurred, TCR associations were difficult to assign to individual alleles. The presence/absence analyses assumed that sequencing depth was roughly uniform across donors, and that assumption may not be true. A later analysis found that HLA-associated TCR beta chains were more clonally expanded and had lower generation probabilities than equally common non-associated chains. The only immune exposure information available for the cohort was CMV serostatus. Because counts were too low, roughly 16 rarely observed V segments, including chromosome 9 orphons, were left out of the earlier analysis of 500 to 750 of the donors. A total of about 150 TCR beta chains were listed by the study as associated with cytomegalovirus. The authors suggested that the approach could potentially be generalized to other disease states and immunological phenotypes. In a later genetic analysis, fewer N-insertions in productive TCRs were reported among donors in an Asian-associated ancestry cluster than the approximately 670-donor mean. Some IMGT-functional V segments, including TRBV6-2 and TRBV6-3, could not be told apart with the 87-base-pair reads, so those segments were excluded. According to a later analysis, most CMV-associated TCR beta chains appeared to be HLA-restricted, and the HLA associations seemed to be driven largely by CMV exposure. In both the original and validation cohorts, the classifier was reported to diagnose cytomegalovirus status with high specificity and sensitivity. Three of the identified cytomegalovirus-associated TCR beta chains were confirmed in vitro to be specific for cytomegalovirus antigens. In a later analysis, the rate of TCR association differed among HLA loci, with DRB1 alleles having the most associated TCRs and HLA-C alleles having the fewest. Across donors, most TCR sequences were observed very rarely, whereas some public TCRs were present in many individuals.

Library prep was done by the immunoSEQ multiplex PCR assay. For the multiplex PCR, a mixture combining 60 forward primers for TCR Vbeta segments and 13 reverse primers for TCR Jbeta segments was used. The CDR3 region of rearranged TCR beta genes was amplified from genomic DNA by a multiplex PCR assay. The amplified TCR beta libraries were sequenced on the Illumina HiSeq System as 87-base-pair reads. In the original analysis: Across the 670 or so repertoires, a later analysis counted some 81 million unique TCR beta chains, 9.5 million to 12 million of which were shared by at least two donors. Raw reads were error-corrected and collapsed into unique sequences by a nearest-neighbor algorithm in which closely related sequences were merged to remove PCR and sequencing errors. To assign V, D and J gene segments, CDR3 sequences were aligned to IMGT reference sequences. For a sequence to be retained, a match of at least six nucleotides was required to both a V gene segment and a J gene segment. A rearrangement counted as productive if the CDR3 had no stop codons and remained in frame with V and J, and every other rearrangement counted as non-productive. Following IMGT convention, CDR3 was defined as the stretch from the second conserved V-encoded cysteine to the conserved J-encoded phenylalanine. Sequences without an unambiguous match to a single V gene segment were excluded from the earlier analysis of approximately 560 of the donors. In an earlier analysis of roughly 600 of the donors, a V segment was called functional when productive rearrangements were above 56.7%, and segregating when the standard deviation between donors exceeded 5%. A statistical classification framework was developed to diagnose cytomegalovirus status using the catalog of TCR beta chain sequences. In a later analysis, V and J genes were assigned by comparing TCR nucleotide sequences against IMGT/GENE-DB human TR gene sequences. Using the TCRdist pipeline, a later analysis assigned CDR3 sequences along with most-parsimonious VDJ recombination scenarios. A later analysis defined each TCR beta chain by its CDR3 amino acid sequence plus V-gene family, and excluded reads lacking a unique V-gene family. A later analysis removed 592 highly shared, low-generation-probability nucleotide sequences to deal with suspected cross-contamination and a sequencing artifact. For each public chain, a later analysis derived a clonal expansion index from normalized ranks of inferred template counts within each repertoire. A later analysis computed generation probabilities with a VDJ recombination model fitted to out-of-frame rearrangements, and checked the results against IGoR. In a later analysis, TCR-TCR, TCR-HLA and TCR-CMV co-occurrence was scored with hypergeometric tests, and a repertoire-size bias correction was applied to TCR pairs. To estimate false discovery rates, a later analysis permuted the HLA or CMV assignments 20 times. In a later analysis, co-occurring TCRs were grouped using DBSCAN, and TCRdist sequence similarity was added for clustering within HLA-allele-positive subsets. Repertoires with fewer than 30,000 or more than 120,000 public chains, plus five repertoires with anomalous nucleotide sharing, were excluded from co-occurrence clustering. As stored in TCRdb, this immuneACCESS dataset retains in-frame rearrangements with V and J assigned. A fraction of the clones does not appear; measured against another copy, unresolved V genes explain less than half of the discrepancy, and the remainder lacks a known reason. That table supplies the V and J calls and clone size; D and trimming were determined from the DNA. The sample table holds roughly 110,000 clones, of which under 85% were seen once. In total, the top ten clones hold 4.8% of the sample.

The sequence was obtained from a man aged 25-45 years in good health and CMV-seropositive. Source material: PBMCs. The rearrangement combines TRBV7-2 with TRBJ2-7; TRBD1 agrees with 7 junctional bases. The CDR3 sequence is CASSSMGTDYEQYF. The nucleotide sequence is TGTGCCAGCAGCTCTATGGGGACAGACTACGAGCAGTACTTC.